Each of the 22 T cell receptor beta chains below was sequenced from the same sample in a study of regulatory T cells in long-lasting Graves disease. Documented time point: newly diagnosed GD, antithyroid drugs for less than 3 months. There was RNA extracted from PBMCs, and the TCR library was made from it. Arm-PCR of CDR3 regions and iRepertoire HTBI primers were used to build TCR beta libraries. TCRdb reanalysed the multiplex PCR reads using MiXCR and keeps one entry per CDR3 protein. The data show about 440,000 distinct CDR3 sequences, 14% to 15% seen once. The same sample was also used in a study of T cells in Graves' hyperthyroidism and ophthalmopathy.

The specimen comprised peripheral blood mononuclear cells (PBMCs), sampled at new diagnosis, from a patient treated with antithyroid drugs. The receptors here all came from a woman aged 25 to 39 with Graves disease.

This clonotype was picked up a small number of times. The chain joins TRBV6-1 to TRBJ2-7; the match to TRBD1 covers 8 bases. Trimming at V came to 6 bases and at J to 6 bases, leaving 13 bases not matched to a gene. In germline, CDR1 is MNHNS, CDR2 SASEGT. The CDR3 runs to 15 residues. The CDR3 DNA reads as TGTGCCAGCAGCCCCATAGGGGACAGGAGGGTCGAGCAGTACTTC. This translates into CASSPIGDRRVEQYF.

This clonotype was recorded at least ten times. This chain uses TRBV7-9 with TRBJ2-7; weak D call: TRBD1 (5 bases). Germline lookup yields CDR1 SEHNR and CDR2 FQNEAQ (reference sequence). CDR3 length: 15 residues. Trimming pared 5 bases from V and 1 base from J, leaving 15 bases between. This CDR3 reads CASSIRQITSYEQYF. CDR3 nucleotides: TGTGCCAGCAGCATCAGACAGATTACTTCCTACGAGCAGTACTTC.

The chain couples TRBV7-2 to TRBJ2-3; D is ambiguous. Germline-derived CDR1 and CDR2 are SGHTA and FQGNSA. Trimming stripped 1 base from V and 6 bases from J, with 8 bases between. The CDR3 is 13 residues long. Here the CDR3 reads CASSLDLRDTQYF. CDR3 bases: TGTGCCAGCAGCTTAGACCTTCGGGATACGCAGTATTTT.

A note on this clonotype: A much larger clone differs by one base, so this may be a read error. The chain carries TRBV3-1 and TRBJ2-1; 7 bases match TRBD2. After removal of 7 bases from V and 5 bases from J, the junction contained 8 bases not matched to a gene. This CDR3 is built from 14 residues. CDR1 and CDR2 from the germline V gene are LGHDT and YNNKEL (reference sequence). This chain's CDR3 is CASIPWGGNNEQFF. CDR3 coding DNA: TGTGCCAGCATCCCTTGGGGAGGGAACAATGAGCAGTTCTTC.

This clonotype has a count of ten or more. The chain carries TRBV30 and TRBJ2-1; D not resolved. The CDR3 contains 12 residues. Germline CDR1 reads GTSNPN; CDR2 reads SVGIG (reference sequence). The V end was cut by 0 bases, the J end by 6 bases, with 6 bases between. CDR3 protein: CAWSVMGNEQFF. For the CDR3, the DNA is TGTGCCTGGAGTGTAATGGGCAATGAGCAGTTCTTC. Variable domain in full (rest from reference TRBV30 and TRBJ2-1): SQTIHQWPATLVQPVGSPLSLECTVEGTSNPNLYWYRQAAGRGLQLLFYSVGIGQISSEVPQNLSASRPQDRQFILSSKKLLLSDSGFYLCAWSVMGNEQFFGPGTRLTVL.

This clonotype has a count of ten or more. CDR3 DNA sequence: TGTGCCAGCAGCCACCAGGCTACTTCAAGGGAGACCCAGTACTTC. Residues: CASSHQATSRETQYF. The rearrangement links TRBV6-1 to TRBJ2-5, with D hard to call. The germline gives CDR1 MNHNS, CDR2 SASEGT. Trimming stripped 6 bases from V and 5 bases from J, with 19 bases between. The CDR3 loop spans 15 amino acids.

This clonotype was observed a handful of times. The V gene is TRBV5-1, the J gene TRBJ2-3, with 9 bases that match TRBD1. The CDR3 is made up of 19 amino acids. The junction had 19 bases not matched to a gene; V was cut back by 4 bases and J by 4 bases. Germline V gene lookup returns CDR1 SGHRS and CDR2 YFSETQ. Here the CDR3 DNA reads TGCGCCAGCAGCCGTACGGGTCCCGTACGGGGACAGGGACCAGATACGCAGTATTTT. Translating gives CASSRTGPVRGQGPDTQYF.

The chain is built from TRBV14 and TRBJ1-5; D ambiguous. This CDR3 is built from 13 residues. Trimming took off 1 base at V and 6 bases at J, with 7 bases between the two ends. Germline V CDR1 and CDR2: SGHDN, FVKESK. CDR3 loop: CASSQGAFQPQHF. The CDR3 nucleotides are TGTGCCAGCAGCCAAGGGGCATTTCAGCCCCAGCATTTT.

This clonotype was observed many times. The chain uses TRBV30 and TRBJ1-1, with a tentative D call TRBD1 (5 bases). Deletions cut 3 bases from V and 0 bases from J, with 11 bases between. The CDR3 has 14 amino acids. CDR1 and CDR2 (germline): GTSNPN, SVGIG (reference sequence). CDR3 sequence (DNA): TGTGCCTGGAGGAGGGGCAGAATGAACACTGAAGCTTTCTTT. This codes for CAWRRGRMNTEAFF.

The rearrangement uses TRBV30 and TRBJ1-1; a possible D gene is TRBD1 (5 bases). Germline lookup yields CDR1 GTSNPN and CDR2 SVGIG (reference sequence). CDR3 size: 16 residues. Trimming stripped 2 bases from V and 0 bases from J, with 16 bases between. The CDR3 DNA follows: TGTGCCTGGAGTATCAGAACGGGACGGCTGAACACTGAAGCTTTCTTT. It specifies CAWSIRTGRLNTEAFF. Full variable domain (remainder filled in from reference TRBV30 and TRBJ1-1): SQTIHQWPATLVQPVGSPLSLECTVEGTSNPNLYWYRQAAGRGLQLLFYSVGIGQISSEVPQNLSASRPQDRQFILSSKKLLLSDSGFYLCAWSIRTGRLNTEAFFGQGTRLTVV.

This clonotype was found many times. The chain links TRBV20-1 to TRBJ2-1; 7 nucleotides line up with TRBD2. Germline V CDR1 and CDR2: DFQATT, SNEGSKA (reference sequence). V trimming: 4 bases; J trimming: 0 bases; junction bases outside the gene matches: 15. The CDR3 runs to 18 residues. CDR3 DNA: TGCAGTGCTACCCGTTCAGCGGGGCAAGTCCGCTCCTACAATGAGCAGTTCTTC. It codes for CSATRSAGQVRSYNEQFF.

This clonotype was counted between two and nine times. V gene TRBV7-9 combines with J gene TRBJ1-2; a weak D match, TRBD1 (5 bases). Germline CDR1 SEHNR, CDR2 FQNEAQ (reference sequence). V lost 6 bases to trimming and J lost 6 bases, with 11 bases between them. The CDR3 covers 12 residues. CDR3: CASSTTADGYTF. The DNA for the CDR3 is TGTGCCAGCAGTACGACAGCCGATGGCTACACCTTC.

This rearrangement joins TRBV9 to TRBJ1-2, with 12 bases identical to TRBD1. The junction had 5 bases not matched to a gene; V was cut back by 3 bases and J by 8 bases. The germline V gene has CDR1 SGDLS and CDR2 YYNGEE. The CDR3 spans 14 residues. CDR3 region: CASSAGQGAFGYTF. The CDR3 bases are TGTGCCAGCAGCGCGGGACAGGGGGCATTCGGCTACACCTTC.

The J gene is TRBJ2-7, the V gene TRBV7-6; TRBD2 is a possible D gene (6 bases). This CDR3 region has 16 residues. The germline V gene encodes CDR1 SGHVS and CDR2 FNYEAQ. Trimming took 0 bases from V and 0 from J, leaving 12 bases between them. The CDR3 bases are TGTGCCAGCAGCTTAGCTTTAGGAGGGACCTCCTACGAGCAGTACTTC. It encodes CASSLALGGTSYEQYF.

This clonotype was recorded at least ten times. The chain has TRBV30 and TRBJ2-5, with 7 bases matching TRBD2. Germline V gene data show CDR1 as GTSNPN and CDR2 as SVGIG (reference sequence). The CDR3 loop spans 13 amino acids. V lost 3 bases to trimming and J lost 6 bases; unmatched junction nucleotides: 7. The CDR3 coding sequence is TGTGCCTGGAGCGGAGGGAGGGCGAAGACCCAGTACTTC. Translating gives CAWSGGRAKTQYF.

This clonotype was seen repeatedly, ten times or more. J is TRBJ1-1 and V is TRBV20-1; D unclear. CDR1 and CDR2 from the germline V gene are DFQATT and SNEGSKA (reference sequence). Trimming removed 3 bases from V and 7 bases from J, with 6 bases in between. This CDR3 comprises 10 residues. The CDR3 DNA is TGCAGTGCTAGTCCCGGTGAAGCTTTCTTT. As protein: CSASPGEAFF.

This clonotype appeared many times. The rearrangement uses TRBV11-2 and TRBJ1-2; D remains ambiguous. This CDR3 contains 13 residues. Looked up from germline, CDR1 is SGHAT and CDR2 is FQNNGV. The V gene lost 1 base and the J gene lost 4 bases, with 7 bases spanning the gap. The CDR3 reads CASSLGAIYGYTF. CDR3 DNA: TGTGCCAGCAGCTTAGGGGCCATCTATGGCTACACCTTC.

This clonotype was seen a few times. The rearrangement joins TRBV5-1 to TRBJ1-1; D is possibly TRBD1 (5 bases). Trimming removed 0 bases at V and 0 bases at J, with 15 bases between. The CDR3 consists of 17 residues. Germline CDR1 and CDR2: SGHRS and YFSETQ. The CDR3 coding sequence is TGCGCCAGCAGCTTGGATTGGGGGGTCGGACTGAACACTGAAGCTTTCTTT. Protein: CASSLDWGVGLNTEAFF.

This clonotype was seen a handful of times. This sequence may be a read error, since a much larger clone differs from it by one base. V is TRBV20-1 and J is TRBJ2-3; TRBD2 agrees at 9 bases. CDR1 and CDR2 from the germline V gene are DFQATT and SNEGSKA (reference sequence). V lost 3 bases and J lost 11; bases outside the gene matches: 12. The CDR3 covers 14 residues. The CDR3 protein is CSASVAASGTEQYF. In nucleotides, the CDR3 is TGCAGTGCTAGTGTTGCGGCTAGCGGGACGGAGCAGTATTTT.

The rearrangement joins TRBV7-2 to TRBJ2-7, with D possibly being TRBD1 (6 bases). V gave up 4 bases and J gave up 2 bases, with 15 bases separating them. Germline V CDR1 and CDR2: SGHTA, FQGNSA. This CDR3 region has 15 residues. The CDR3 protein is CASSSRGKLTYEQYF. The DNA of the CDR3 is TGTGCCAGCAGCTCAAGGGGGAAGCTCACCTACGAGCAGTACTTC.

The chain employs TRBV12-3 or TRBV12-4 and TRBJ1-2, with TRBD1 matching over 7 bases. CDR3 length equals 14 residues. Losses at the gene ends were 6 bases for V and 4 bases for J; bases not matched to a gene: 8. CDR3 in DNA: TGTGCCAGCAGACCGGGACAGCCTTTCTATGGCTACACCTTC. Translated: CASRPGQPFYGYTF.

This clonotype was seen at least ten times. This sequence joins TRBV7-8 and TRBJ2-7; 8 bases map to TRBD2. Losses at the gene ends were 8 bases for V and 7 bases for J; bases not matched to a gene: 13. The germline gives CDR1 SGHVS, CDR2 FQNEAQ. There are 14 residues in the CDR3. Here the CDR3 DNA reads TGTGCCAGCCGCCCTCGGGGGGGGGTTTGGGAGCAGTACTTC. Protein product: CASRPRGGVWEQYF.